The sequence of this T cell receptor (beta chain) was determined in a study of T-cell reconstitution after alpha-beta-depleted transplantation in children. Study-wide findings and caveats: After transplant, at about two months, alpha-beta T cells were reportedly derived from several hundred expanded graft clones.

Trimming removed 5 bases from V and 5 bases from J; junction bases left unmatched: 11. Per germline, CDR1 SEHNR and CDR2 FQNEAQ (reference sequence). The CDR3 is 17 residues long. This clonotype was recorded a few times. Its antigen is not identified. Preparing the TCRbeta library involved the use of unique molecular identifiers. One entry per CDR3 protein, called by TCRdb with MiXCR from the PCR reads. The data contain 450,000 to 700,000 distinct CDR3 sequences, over 25% of them singletons. The clonotype was recovered from a boy younger than two with Wiskott-Aldrich syndrome, due to receive a stem cell transplant. The chain employs TRBV7-9 and TRBJ2-1, with 11 bases matching TRBD2. Sample: PBMCs, taken before TCRalphabeta/CD19-depleted stem cell transplant. CDR3 in DNA: TGTGCCAGCAGCATACTCCTCCCGACTAGCGGGGACAATGAGCAGTTCTTC. Translated, it gives CASSILLPTSGDNEQFF.